Shown below are 15 T cell receptor beta chains from a single sample sequenced in a study of cytomegalovirus exposure and HLA in healthy donors. PCR amplification relied on 60 Vbeta primers (plus 13 Jbeta primers). Method: immunoSEQ multiplex PCR; TCRdb's copy keeps in-frame clones and lacks some. Altogether around 110,000 clones are present, around a tenth being singletons, with the ten largest covering less than 4%. The sample consisted of PBMCs. These receptors came from a man aged 25-40 years in good health and CMV-seronegative.

The chain links TRBV15 to TRBJ2-3; 8 positions agree with TRBD2. Trimming removed 1 base from V and 1 base from J; junction bases left unmatched: 1. Germline CDR1 LNHNV, CDR2 YYDKDF (reference sequence). The CDR3 covers 15 residues. The CDR3 loop reads CATSRVSGGTDTQYF. CDR3 nucleotides: TGTGCCACCAGCAGAGTTAGCGGGGGCACAGATACGCAGTATTTT.

This rearrangement joins TRBV6-1 to TRBJ2-3, with 12 bases fitting TRBD2. The CDR3 is made up of 15 amino acids. Germline V lookup: CDR1 MNHNS, CDR2 SASEGT. The V segment lost 6 bases and the J segment 4 bases; nucleotides outside the gene matches: 5. The CDR3 nucleotides read TGTGCCAGCAGGGTACTAGCGGGGGGTTCAGATACGCAGTATTTT. Protein product: CASRVLAGGSDTQYF.

The chain is built from TRBV30 and TRBJ2-5; no clear D. Germline CDR1 is GTSNPN and CDR2 is SVGIG (reference sequence). Trimming took 3 bases from V and 4 from J, leaving 12 bases between them. The CDR3 contains 13 residues. CDR3 DNA: TGTGCCTGGAGCGCCCCCGGAGTAGAGACCCAGTACTTC. This gives the protein CAWSAPGVETQYF. Combining the CDR3 with reference TRBV30 and TRBJ2-5 gives the whole variable domain SQTIHQWPATLVQPVGSPLSLECTVEGTSNPNLYWYRQAAGRGLQLLFYSVGIGQISSEVPQNLSASRPQDRQFILSSKKLLLSDSGFYLCAWSAPGVETQYFGPGTRLLVL.

The rearrangement links TRBV28 to TRBJ1-5, with D uncertain. The V gene's germline CDR1 is MDHEN and CDR2 SYDVKM. The CDR3 is 17 amino acids. Trimming left V 4 bases short and J 8 bases short, with 24 bases between. CDR3 sequence reads: CASSYHPPGKFSEPQHF. CDR3 DNA: TGTGCCAGCAGTTACCACCCCCCGGGAAAATTTTCGGAGCCCCAGCATTTT.

The chain has TRBV4-1 and TRBJ2-7; D may be TRBD1 (5 bases). CDR1 and CDR2 (germline): MGHRA, YSYEKL. Trimming shortened V by 1 base and J by 1 base, and 11 bases separated the two germline ends. The CDR3 is 15 residues long. This CDR3 reads CASSQGRVVSYEQYF. CDR3 nucleotides: TGCGCCAGCAGCCAAGGCAGGGTTGTTTCCTACGAGCAGTACTTC.

This clone has just a few counts. The V gene is TRBV2, the J gene TRBJ1-5; a weak D match, TRBD1 (5 bases). V gave up 8 bases and J gave up 7 bases, with 15 bases separating them. Germline CDR1 SNHLY, CDR2 FYNNEI. This CDR3 region has 13 residues. In DNA form, the CDR3 reads TGTGCCAGCGGCCGACAGCTTTGGCAGCCCCAGCATTTT. Encoded protein: CASGRQLWQPQHF.

J is TRBJ2-5 and V is TRBV6-1, with D possibly TRBD2 on 5 matching bases. Germline V gene sequence: CDR1 MNHNS, CDR2 SASEGT. V lost 2 bases to trimming and J lost 5 bases, with 15 bases between them. The CDR3 sequence is 15 residues long. CDR3 sequence (DNA): TGTGCCAGCAGTGAAACCCTGGCGGGTTGGGAGACCCAGTACTTC. It is translated as CASSETLAGWETQYF.

This rearrangement joins TRBV7-9 to TRBJ1-3, with TRBD1 identical over 9 bases. This CDR3 has 19 residues. Germline V gene lookup returns CDR1 SEHNR and CDR2 FQNEAQ (reference sequence). Germline trimming cut 5 bases from V and 0 bases from J; bases unmatched to any gene: 14. The CDR3 DNA reads as TGTGCCAGCAGCCCACAGGACAGGGGCGTCAAGAGCTCTGGAAACACCATATATTTT. It specifies CASSPQDRGVKSSGNTIYF.

This clone has just a few counts. The V gene is TRBV5-4, the J gene TRBJ1-1; D is unresolved. Between the trimmed V and J ends, which lost 0 bases and 4 bases, there was a span of 10 bases. The CDR3 is made up of 14 amino acids. CDR1 is SGHNT, CDR2 YYREEE, per germline (reference sequence). The CDR3 DNA reads TGTGCCAGCAGCTTGGGGAGGGTCACCACTGAAGCTTTCTTT. The encoded protein is CASSLGRVTTEAFF.

This clone has more than one count but fewer than ten. This chain joins TRBV9 and TRBJ1-2; D uncertain. The CDR3 sequence is 13 residues long. Germline V gene sequence: CDR1 SGDLS, CDR2 YYNGEE. Trimming took 0 bases from V and 8 from J, leaving 11 bases between them. CDR3 region: CASSVAGLRGYTF. CDR3 bases: TGTGCCAGCAGCGTAGCGGGGTTGAGGGGCTACACCTTC.

In this sample, this clone turned up a few times. For the CDR3, the DNA is TGCGCCAGCAGCCAAGCCGGACAGGGAGGTTATTACACCTTC. Amino acids: CASSQAGQGGYYTF. The chain joins TRBV4-3 to TRBJ1-2; the match to TRBD1 covers 8 bases. Per germline, CDR1 LGHNA and CDR2 YSLEER. Trimming removed 1 base from V and 11 bases from J; junction bases left unmatched: 9. The CDR3 is 14 amino acids.

The V call is TRBV4-2, the J call TRBJ2-7, with TRBD1 as a possible D gene (6 bases). This CDR3 is 13 amino acids long. Per germline, CDR1 LGHNA and CDR2 YNFKEQ. V was shortened by 1 base and J by 4 bases, with 8 bases between the two germline ends. This CDR3 is CASSQGGGYEQYF. The CDR3 DNA is TGTGCCAGCAGCCAAGGAGGGGGATACGAGCAGTACTTC.

Only a few counts were recorded for this clone. V usage is TRBV29-1 and J usage is TRBJ2-7; D is uncertain. The CDR3 loop spans 13 amino acids. The V gene's germline CDR1 is SQVTM and CDR2 ANQGSEA. Trimming shortened V by 7 bases and J by 3 bases, and 16 bases separated the two germline ends. CDR3 sequence reads: CSAAQDSYYEQYF. The CDR3 DNA sequence: TGCAGCGCCGCCCAAGACTCGTACTACGAGCAGTACTTC.

This clone has more than one count but fewer than ten. The chain uses TRBV18 and TRBJ2-3; 7 nucleotides match TRBD1. CDR1 is KGHSH and CDR2 is LQKENI in the germline V gene. Trimming at V came to 4 bases and at J to 4 bases, leaving 2 bases not matched to a gene. The CDR3 runs to 13 residues. CDR3 amino acids: CASSLQGADTQYF. In nucleotides, the CDR3 is TGTGCCAGCTCACTTCAGGGGGCAGATACGCAGTATTTT.

In its sample, this clone was seen a few times. This chain uses TRBV5-1 with TRBJ1-4; 8 nucleotides agree with TRBD1. Germline CDR1 and CDR2: SGHRS and YFSETQ. Losses at the gene ends were 4 bases for V and 8 bases for J; bases not matched to a gene: 4. This CDR3 spans 13 amino acids. CDR3: CASSIQGDEKLFF. CDR3 DNA sequence: TGCGCCAGCAGCATACAGGGGGACGAAAAACTGTTTTTT. Filled out from reference TRBV5-1 and TRBJ1-4, the complete variable domain reads KAGVTQTPRYLIKTRGQQVTLSCSPISGHRSVSWYQQTPGQGLQFLFEYFSETQRNKGNFPGRFSGRQFSNSRSEMNVSTLELGDSALYLCASSIQGDEKLFFGSGTQLSVL.